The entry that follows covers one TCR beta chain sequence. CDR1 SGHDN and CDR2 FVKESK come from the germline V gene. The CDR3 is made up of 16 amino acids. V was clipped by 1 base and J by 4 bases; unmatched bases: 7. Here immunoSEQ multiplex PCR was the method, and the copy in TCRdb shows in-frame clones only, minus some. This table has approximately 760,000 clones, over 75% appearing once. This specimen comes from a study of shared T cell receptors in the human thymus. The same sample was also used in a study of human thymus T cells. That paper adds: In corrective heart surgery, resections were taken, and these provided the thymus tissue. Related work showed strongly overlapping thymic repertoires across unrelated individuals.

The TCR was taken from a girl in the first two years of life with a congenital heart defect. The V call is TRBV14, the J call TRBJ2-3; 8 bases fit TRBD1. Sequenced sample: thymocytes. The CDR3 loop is CASSQAFRGLADTQYF. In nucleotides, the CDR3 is TGTGCCAGCAGCCAAGCATTCAGGGGGCTGGCAGATACGCAGTATTTT.